Listed below are T cell receptor beta chains from one sample, sequenced in a study of molecular identifiers for immune sequencing clone quantification. TCRdb re-called the PCR reads with MiXCR, one entry per CDR3 protein. The sample consists of roughly 71,000 distinct CDR3 sequences, under 20% of them appearing once. The sequencing sample was made of naive CD8+ T cells from blood, with Jurkat cell RNA spiked in. These TCRs come from a human donor in good health. Some libraries in this study had Jurkat cell RNA spiked in. Each CDR3 is given with its conserved first and last residue. A D gene is named only where the DNA matches it firmly. The listing skips clone size in some rows; elsewhere it reads once, few, many or a size class.

TRBD1	TRBV9	TRBJ2-1	many	CASSAPDRGDNEQFF	TGTGCCAGCAGCGCCCCGGACAGGGGCGACAATGAGCAGTTCTTC
TRBD2	TRBV4-1	TRBJ2-1	medium-sized	CASSASGSSYNEQFF	TGCGCCAGCAGCGCTAGCGGGAGCTCCTACAATGAGCAGTTCTTC
.	TRBV19	TRBJ2-7	many	CASRGEDRPYEQYF	TGTGCCAGTAGGGGAGAAGACCGCCCCTACGAGCAGTACTTC
.	TRBV10-3	TRBJ1-5	many	CAITVDGGGNQPQHF	TGTGCCATCACCGTAGATGGGGGAGGCAATCAGCCCCAGCATTTT
TRBD2	TRBV6-5	TRBJ2-7	many	CASRALAGSYEQYF	TGTGCCAGCAGAGCCCTAGCGGGATCCTACGAGCAGTACTTC
.	TRBV6-5	TRBJ2-2	many	CASSALIGGDPLF	TGTGCCAGCAGCGCCCTCATCGGCGGGGATCCCCTTTTT
.	TRBV24-1	TRBJ2-3	few	CATQGTLGPDTQYF	TGTGCCACCCAGGGGACCTTGGGGCCAGATACGCAGTATTTT
.	TRBV11-2	TRBJ1-4	many	CASSLTWGLSEKLFF	TGTGCCAGCAGCTTAACCTGGGGGCTTAGTGAAAAACTGTTTTTT
.	TRBV6-5	TRBJ1-1	once	CASTQARGIEAYF	TGTGCCAGTACACAGGCCCGAGGGATTGAAGCTTACTTT
TRBD2	TRBV20-1	TRBJ2-7	many	CSARTSGSYEQYF	TGCAGTGCCAGGACTAGCGGCTCCTACGAGCAGTACTTC
.	TRBV6-2/TRBV6-3	TRBJ2-7	many	CASSEQPGYEQYF	TGTGCCAGCTCCGAACAGCCGGGCTACGAGCAGTACTTC
.	TRBV7-9	TRBJ2-2	.	CASSLGEGLEELVF	TGTGCCAGCAGCTTAGGCGAGGGGCTGGAGGAGCTGGTTTTC
TRBD1	TRBV14	TRBJ2-2	many	CASSHRQGATNTGELFF	TGTGCCAGCAGCCACCGACAGGGGGCTACGAACACCGGGGAGCTGTTTTTT
TRBD1	TRBV2	TRBJ2-7	.	CASSAGQVAYEQYF	TGTGCCAGCAGTGCGGGACAGGTTGCCTACGAGCAGTACTTC
TRBD1	TRBV7-9	TRBJ1-4	many	CASSPFVGQGVEKLFF	TGTGCCAGCAGCCCATTCGTCGGCCAGGGGGTTGAAAAACTGTTTTTT
TRBD1	TRBV27	TRBJ2-2	many	CASSLAQGITGELFF	TGTGCCAGCAGTTTGGCACAGGGGATAACCGGGGAGCTGTTTTTT
.	TRBV20-1	TRBJ2-7	many	CSVSRVGADEQYF	TGCAGTGTTAGCAGGGTCGGGGCCGACGAGCAGTACTTC
.	TRBV5-8	TRBJ2-4	many	CASRLLIAKNIQYF	TGTGCCAGCAGGCTATTAATAGCCAAAAACATTCAGTACTTC
.	TRBV6-6	TRBJ2-2	.	CASTPLAGGPGELFF	TGTGCCAGCACCCCCCTAGCCGGAGGTCCCGGGGAGCTGTTTTTT
.	TRBV6-6	TRBJ2-7	many	CASTTSGVEQYF	TGTGCCAGCACCACATCGGGGGTCGAGCAGTACTTC
TRBD2	TRBV20-1	TRBJ2-1	many	CSARRTSGRNEQFF	TGCAGTGCTAGACGGACTAGCGGGCGGAATGAGCAGTTCTTC
.	TRBV18	TRBJ2-3	many	CASSPGLSTDTQYF	TGTGCCAGCTCACCGGGCCTAAGCACAGATACGCAGTATTTT
.	TRBV6-6	TRBJ2-1	many	CASSYSIQRSYNEQFF	TGTGCCAGCAGTTACTCGATCCAGCGGTCCTACAATGAGCAGTTCTTC
TRBD1	TRBV12-3/TRBV12-4	TRBJ2-2	many	CASSSEDRGRSTGELFF	TGTGCCAGCAGCTCCGAGGACAGGGGGCGGTCCACCGGGGAGCTGTTTTTT
.	TRBV12-3/TRBV12-4	TRBJ1-3	few	CASSWTREGENTIYF	TGTGCCAGCAGCTGGACAAGGGAGGGAGAAAACACCATATATTTT
.	TRBV28	TRBJ2-7	.	CASSWSGEQYF	TGTGCCAGCAGCTGGTCGGGGGAGCAGTACTTC
TRBD2	TRBV6-5	TRBJ2-2	.	CASSYSLWREGGGELFF	TGTGCCAGCAGTTACTCGTTATGGCGGGAGGGCGGCGGGGAGCTGTTTTTT